This entry describes one T cell receptor (beta chain). This sample stems from a study of blood T cell repertoires in COVID-19. This CDR3 region has 15 residues. The V and J ends lost 2 bases and 7 bases, in that order; junction bases with no gene match: 4. Germline CDR1 and CDR2: SEHNR and FQNEAQ (reference sequence). The table came from immunoSEQ multiplex PCR; TCRdb's copy has only in-frame clones and leaves some out. Counted here are about 220,000 clones, roughly 80% occurring once; the ten biggest clones make up 4.5% to 5.5%. This TCR was recovered from a woman in her sixties who had recovered from COVID-19. The sample was peripheral blood. V is TRBV7-9 and J is TRBJ1-4; 10 bases align to TRBD1. The CDR3 DNA follows: TGTGCCAGCAGCTTATACGGGACAGGGGCTGAAAAACTGTTTTTT. This sequence encodes CASSLYGTGAEKLFF.